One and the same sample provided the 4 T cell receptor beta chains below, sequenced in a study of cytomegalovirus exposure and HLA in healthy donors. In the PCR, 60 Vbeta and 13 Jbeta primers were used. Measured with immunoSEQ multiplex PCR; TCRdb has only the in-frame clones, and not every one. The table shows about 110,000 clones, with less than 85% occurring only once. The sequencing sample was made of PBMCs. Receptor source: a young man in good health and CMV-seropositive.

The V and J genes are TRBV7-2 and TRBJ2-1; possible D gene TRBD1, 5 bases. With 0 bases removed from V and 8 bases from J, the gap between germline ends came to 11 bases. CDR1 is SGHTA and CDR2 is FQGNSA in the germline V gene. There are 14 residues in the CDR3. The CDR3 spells CASSLAQGSDEQFF. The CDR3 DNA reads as TGTGCCAGCAGCTTAGCGCAGGGTTCAGATGAGCAGTTCTTC.

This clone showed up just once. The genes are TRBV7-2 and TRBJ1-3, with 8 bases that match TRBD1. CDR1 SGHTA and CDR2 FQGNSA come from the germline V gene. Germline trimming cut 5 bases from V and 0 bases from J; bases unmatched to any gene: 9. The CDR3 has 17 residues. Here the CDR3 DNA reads TGTGCCAGCAGCGCCCCCCAGGGGGCCGGCTCTGGAAACACCATATATTTT. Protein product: CASSAPQGAGSGNTIYF.

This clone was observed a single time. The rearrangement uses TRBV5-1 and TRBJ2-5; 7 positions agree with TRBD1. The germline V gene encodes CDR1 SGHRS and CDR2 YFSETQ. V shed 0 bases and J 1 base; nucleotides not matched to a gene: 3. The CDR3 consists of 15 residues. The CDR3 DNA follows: TGCGCCAGCAGCTTGGGCGGACAGGTCCAAGAGACCCAGTACTTC. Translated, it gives CASSLGGQVQETQYF.

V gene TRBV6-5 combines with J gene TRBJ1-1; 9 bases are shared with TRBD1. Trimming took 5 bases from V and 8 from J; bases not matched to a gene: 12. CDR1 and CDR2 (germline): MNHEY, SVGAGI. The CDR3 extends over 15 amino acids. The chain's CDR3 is CASSKTGTGHLEAFF. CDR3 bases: TGTGCCAGCAGTAAGACCGGGACAGGGCATTTGGAAGCTTTCTTT.